This entry concerns a single T cell receptor beta chain. These data come from a study of long-term antiretroviral therapy in people with HIV. A v3.0 immunoSEQ assay was performed at survey level. The repertoire was sequenced with immunoSEQ multiplex PCR; TCRdb's copy has only in-frame clones and lacks some. Of tens of thousands of clones listed, about 80% are singletons. The CDR3 consists of 14 residues. V was cut by 2 bases and J by 1 base, with 6 bases left in between. The germline CDR1 and CDR2 sequences are MNHEY and SMNVEV (reference sequence). The sequencing used unsorted PBMCs, collected 0.3 years after starting antiretroviral therapy. The rearrangement joins TRBV27 to TRBJ2-1; TRBD1 is a possible D gene (5 bases). The receptor comes from a man aged 40-50 years with HIV. DNA of the CDR3: TGTGCCAGCAGTTTAACAGGTTCCTACAATGAGCAGTTCTTC. Encoded protein: CASSLTGSYNEQFF.